This is a list of T cell receptor beta chains from one sample in a study of CXCR3-negative and CXCR3-positive naive CD8 T cells. TCRdb re-called the 5' RACE reads; one entry per CDR3 protein, DNA not given. Recorded for this sample: over 20,000 distinct CDR3 sequences. The material sequenced was naive CXCR3- CD8+ T cells from blood. The receptors were sampled from a human donor in good health. Some clones in this sample may be carry-over from other donors' samples. Both conserved end residues are part of each CDR3. Some rows have no size entry. The others give once, few or many, or a class for an expanded clone.

TRBJ2-7 | TRBV4-3 | NA | CASSQDNGGAIYEQYF
TRBJ2-7 | TRBV25-1 | NA | CASSVGQGPSPPYEQYF
TRBJ2-7 | TRBV7-6 | NA | CASSFGEDSSYEQYF
TRBJ2-1 | TRBV7-6 | NA | CASSAGTGGLDEQFF
TRBJ2-3 | TRBV5-6 | NA | CASSLSVAGGGDTQYF
TRBJ2-3 | TRBV4-3 | NA | CASSQDDIDLADTQYF
TRBJ2-7 | TRBV4-3 | medium-sized | CASSQERGGYEQYF
TRBJ2-1 | TRBV4-1 | NA | CASSQVTDYNEQFF
TRBJ1-2 | TRBV4-1 | NA | CASSQLGEGFGYGYTF
TRBJ2-1 | TRBV29-1 | medium-sized | CSVVMREGRNEQFF
TRBJ1-6 | TRBV20-1 | NA | CSARDREATVRNSPLHF
TRBJ2-7 | TRBV7-3 | NA | CASSLIGQNSYEQYF
TRBJ2-1 | TRBV12-3/TRBV12-4 | NA | CASSGLAGGVYNEQFF
TRBJ2-5 | TRBV27 | NA | CASSLFGGETQYF
TRBJ2-7 | TRBV20-1 | NA | CSARGVSSYEQYF
TRBJ2-7 | TRBV28 | NA | CASSQGQGATYEQYF
TRBJ2-1 | TRBV20-1 | NA | CSARGVGQMNEQFF
TRBJ2-1 | TRBV28 | NA | CASSFSVVSGILNEQFF
TRBJ2-1 | TRBV27 | NA | CASSPATGNDWDEQFF
TRBJ1-2 | TRBV29-1 | NA | CSVERGHYGYTF
TRBJ1-1 | TRBV29-1 | NA | CSVKKTGEAFF
TRBJ2-1 | TRBV4-3 | medium-sized | CASSQAGFDEQFF
TRBJ2-3 | TRBV6-2/TRBV6-3 | NA | CASNARGQDTQYF
TRBJ2-5 | TRBV29-1 | NA | CSARGAPLRTGDHQETQYF
TRBJ2-1 | TRBV28 | NA | CAISNRGWGYNEQFF